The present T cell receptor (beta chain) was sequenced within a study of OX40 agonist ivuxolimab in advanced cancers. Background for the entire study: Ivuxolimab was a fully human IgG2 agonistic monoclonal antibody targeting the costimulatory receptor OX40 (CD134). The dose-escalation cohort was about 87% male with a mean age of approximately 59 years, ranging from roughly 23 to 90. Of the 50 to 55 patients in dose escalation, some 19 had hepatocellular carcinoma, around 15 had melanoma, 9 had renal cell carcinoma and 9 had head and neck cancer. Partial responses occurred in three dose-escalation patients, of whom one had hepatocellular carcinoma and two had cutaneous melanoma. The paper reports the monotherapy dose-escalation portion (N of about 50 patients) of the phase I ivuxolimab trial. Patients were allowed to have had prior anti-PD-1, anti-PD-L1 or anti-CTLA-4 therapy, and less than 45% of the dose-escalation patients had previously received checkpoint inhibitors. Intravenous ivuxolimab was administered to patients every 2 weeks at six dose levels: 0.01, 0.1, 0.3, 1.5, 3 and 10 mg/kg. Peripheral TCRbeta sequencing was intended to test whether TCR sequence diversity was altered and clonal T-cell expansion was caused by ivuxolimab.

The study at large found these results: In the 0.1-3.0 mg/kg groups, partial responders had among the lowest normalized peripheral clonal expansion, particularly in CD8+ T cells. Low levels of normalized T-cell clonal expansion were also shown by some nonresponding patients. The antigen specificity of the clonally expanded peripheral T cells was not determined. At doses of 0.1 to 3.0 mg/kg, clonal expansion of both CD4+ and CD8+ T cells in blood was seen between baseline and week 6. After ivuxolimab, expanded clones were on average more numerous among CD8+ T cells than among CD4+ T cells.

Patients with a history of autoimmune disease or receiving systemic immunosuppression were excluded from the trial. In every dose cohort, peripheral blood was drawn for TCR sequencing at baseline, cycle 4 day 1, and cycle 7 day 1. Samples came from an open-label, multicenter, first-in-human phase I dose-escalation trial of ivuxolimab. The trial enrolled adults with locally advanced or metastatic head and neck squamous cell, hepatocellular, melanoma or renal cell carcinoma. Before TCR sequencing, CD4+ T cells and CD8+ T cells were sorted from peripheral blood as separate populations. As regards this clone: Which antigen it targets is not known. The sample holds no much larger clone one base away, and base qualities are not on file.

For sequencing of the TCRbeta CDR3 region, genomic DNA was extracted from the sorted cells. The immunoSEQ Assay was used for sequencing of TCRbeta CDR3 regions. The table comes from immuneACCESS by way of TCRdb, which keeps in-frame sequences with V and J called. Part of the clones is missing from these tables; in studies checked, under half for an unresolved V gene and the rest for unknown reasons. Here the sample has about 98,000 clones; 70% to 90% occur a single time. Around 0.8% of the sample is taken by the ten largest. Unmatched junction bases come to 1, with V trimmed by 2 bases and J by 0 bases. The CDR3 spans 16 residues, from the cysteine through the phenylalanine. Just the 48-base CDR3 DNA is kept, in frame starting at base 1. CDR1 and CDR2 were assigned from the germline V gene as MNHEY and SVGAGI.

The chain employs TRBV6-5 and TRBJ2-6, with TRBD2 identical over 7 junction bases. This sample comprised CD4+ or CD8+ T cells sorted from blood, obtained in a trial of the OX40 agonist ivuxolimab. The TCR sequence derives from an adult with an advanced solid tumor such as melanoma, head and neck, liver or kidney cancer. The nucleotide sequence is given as TGTGCCAGCAGTTACGGGAGGGGCTCTGGGGCCAACGTCCTGACTTTC. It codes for CASSYGRGSGANVLTF.